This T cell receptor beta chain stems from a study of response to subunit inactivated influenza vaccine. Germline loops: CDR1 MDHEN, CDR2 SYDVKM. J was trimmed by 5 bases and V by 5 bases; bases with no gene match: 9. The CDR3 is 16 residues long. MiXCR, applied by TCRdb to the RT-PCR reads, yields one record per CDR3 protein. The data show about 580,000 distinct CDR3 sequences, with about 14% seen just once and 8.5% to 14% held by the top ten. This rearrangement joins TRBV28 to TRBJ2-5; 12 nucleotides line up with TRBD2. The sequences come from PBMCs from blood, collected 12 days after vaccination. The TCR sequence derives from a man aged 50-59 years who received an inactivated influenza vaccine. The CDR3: CASSLSSGGADETQYF. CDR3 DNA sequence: TGTGCCAGCAGTCTCTCTAGCGGGGGGGCCGATGAGACCCAGTACTTC.